The present T cell receptor (beta chain) was sequenced within a study of shared clonotypes between healthy human individuals. Sequencing was performed with immunoSEQ multiplex PCR; in TCRdb, only in-frame clones are kept and a portion is missing. The table has more than 2 million clones, 93% seen once; the top ten hold about 1.6%. V was shortened by 1 base and J by 5 bases, with 8 bases between the two germline ends. Per germline, CDR1 MNHEY and CDR2 SMNVEV (reference sequence). The CDR3 runs to 14 residues. In the naive CD8 group, cells lacked CD45RO and were positively selected for CCR7, so terminally differentiated effector memory CD45RA+ cells were left out.

What was sequenced was naive CD8+ T cells from PBMCs. The rearrangement uses TRBV27 and TRBJ2-2; TRBD1 is a possible D gene (6 bases). The origin of this receptor is a man younger than 30 in good health. Some clones in this sample may be carry-over from other donors' samples. CDR3 coding DNA: TGTGCCAGCAGTTTATACAGGGCAACCGGGGAGCTGTTTTTT. Its protein is CASSLYRATGELFF.